One sample yielded the 17 T cell receptor beta chains listed below, sequenced in a study of blood T cell repertoires in COVID-19. Repertoires were generated with immunoSEQ multiplex PCR, while TCRdb's copy carries only in-frame clones and drops some. The sample lists tens of thousands of clones, about 70% occurring once. Material: peripheral blood. Every receptor here comes from a woman in her 70s with acute or convalescent COVID-19.

J is TRBJ1-2 and V is TRBV30; the match to TRBD1 covers 10 bases. This CDR3 region has 15 residues. V lost 3 bases and J lost 4; bases outside the gene matches: 8. Germline V gives CDR1 GTSNPN, CDR2 SVGIG (reference sequence). For the CDR3, the DNA is TGTGCCTGGAGCCCCGGGGACAGGGGTGCCTATGGCTACACCTTC. It yields the protein CAWSPGDRGAYGYTF.

This clone was detected only once. This chain joins TRBV25-1 and TRBJ1-2; 12 bases are a match to TRBD1. Germline V gene sequence: CDR1 MGHDK, CDR2 SYGVNS. This CDR3 has 15 amino acids. Germline trimming cut 4 bases from V and 3 bases from J; bases unmatched to any gene: 3. The CDR3 DNA is TGTGCCAGCAGTGTCGGGACAGGGGGCTACTATGGCTACACCTTC. Its protein product is CASSVGTGGYYGYTF.

The sample holds a few counts of this clone. V is TRBV5-1 and J is TRBJ2-7, with 10 bases lining up with TRBD2. The CDR3 extends over 16 amino acids. Trimming removed 4 bases from V and 2 bases from J; junction bases left unmatched: 9. Germline assignment: CDR1 SGHRS and CDR2 YFSETQ. CDR3 sequence reads: CASSTDGAGGTYEQYF. CDR3 DNA sequence: TGCGCCAGCAGCACCGATGGAGCGGGAGGGACCTACGAGCAGTACTTC.

V usage is TRBV2 and J usage is TRBJ1-2; a possible D gene is TRBD1 (5 bases). The CDR3 extends over 14 amino acids. V dropped 6 bases and J dropped 4 bases, with 15 bases sitting between them. Germline CDR1 reads SNHLY; CDR2 reads FYNNEI. The CDR3 region is CASRTDSIAYGYTF. The DNA of the CDR3 is TGTGCCAGCAGAACCGACAGTATCGCCTATGGCTACACCTTC.

V is TRBV7-2 and J is TRBJ2-1; 8 bases are a match to TRBD2. This CDR3 has 15 residues. The V gene end was trimmed by 1 base and the J gene end by 4 bases; junction bases not matched to a gene: 3. CDR1 and CDR2 (germline): SGHTA, FQGNSA. Here the CDR3 reads CASSLEGLVYNEQFF. The CDR3 nucleotides are TGTGCCAGCAGCTTAGAGGGACTAGTGTACAATGAGCAGTTCTTC.

The J gene is TRBJ1-4, the V gene TRBV5-1, with D perhaps TRBD1 (6 bases). V was trimmed by 1 base and J by 5 bases, leaving 15 bases between them. This CDR3 spans 16 amino acids. The germline gives CDR1 SGHRS, CDR2 YFSETQ. CDR3 in DNA: TGCGCCAGCAGCTTGTGGGGTGACAGGACGAATGAAAAACTGTTTTTT. Amino acid sequence: CASSLWGDRTNEKLFF.

Remarks on this clone: Mismatch with germline at one junction end may stem from a read error. The CDR3 protein is CASSLTATGTDTQYF. CDR3 coding DNA: TGTGCCAGCAGCTTAACGGCGACAGGCACGGATACGCAGTATTTT. V gene TRBV11-1 combines with J gene TRBJ2-3; tentative D call: TRBD1 (6 bases). This CDR3 comprises 15 residues. In germline, CDR1 is SGHAT, CDR2 FQDESV (reference sequence).

The gene calls are TRBV5-1 and TRBJ1-3; D call uncertain. Germline V gives CDR1 SGHRS, CDR2 YFSETQ. The V gene lost 0 bases and the J gene lost 0 bases, with 7 bases spanning the gap. The length of the CDR3 is 15 residues. The CDR3 bases are TGCGCCAGCAGCTTGGACGGGAGCTCTGGAAACACCATATATTTT. This gives the protein CASSLDGSSGNTIYF. Filled out from reference TRBV5-1 and TRBJ1-3, the complete variable domain reads KAGVTQTPRYLIKTRGQQVTLSCSPISGHRSVSWYQQTPGQGLQFLFEYFSETQRNKGNFPGRFSGRQFSNSRSEMNVSTLELGDSALYLCASSLDGSSGNTIYFGEGSWLTVV.

J is TRBJ2-5 and V is TRBV7-9, with 9 nucleotides matching TRBD1. Germline trimming cut 5 bases from V and 0 bases from J; bases unmatched to any gene: 4. Germline loops: CDR1 SEHNR, CDR2 FQNEAQ (reference sequence). This CDR3 contains 15 residues. The chain's CDR3 is CASSRTGAYQETQYF. In nucleotides, the CDR3 is TGTGCCAGCAGCCGGACAGGGGCTTACCAAGAGACCCAGTACTTC.

This clone has just one count. The chain has TRBV20-1 and TRBJ1-5; D is unclear. V was pared by 3 bases and J by 0 bases, with 6 bases between. Germline CDR1 and CDR2: DFQATT and SNEGSKA (reference sequence). The CDR3 totals 13 residues. The CDR3 region is CSASTDSNQPQHF. CDR3 sequence (DNA): TGCAGTGCTAGTACAGATAGCAATCAGCCCCAGCATTTT.

This chain connects TRBV30 to TRBJ1-4; D unresolved. V lost 8 bases and J lost 7, with 8 bases in between. The CDR3 is 10 residues long. Per the germline V gene, CDR1 is GTSNPN and CDR2 is SVGIG (reference sequence). The CDR3 DNA reads TGTGCCGGGATCAGTGAAAAACTGTTTTTT. This encodes CAGISEKLFF.

This clone has just one count. V usage is TRBV12-5 and J usage is TRBJ1-4; D is possibly TRBD1 (5 bases). The V and J ends lost 3 bases and 12 bases respectively, with 14 bases between them. The CDR3 is 13 residues long. Germline V gene lookup returns CDR1 LGHNT and CDR2 FRNRAP. CDR3 in amino acids: CASGLESPGELFF. The CDR3 bases are TGTGCTAGTGGTTTAGAAAGCCCGGGGGAACTGTTTTTT.

The V call is TRBV2, the J call TRBJ2-1; 11 bases agree with TRBD2. CDR3 length: 15 amino acids. Germline V gene lookup returns CDR1 SNHLY and CDR2 FYNNEI. V was pared by 8 bases and J by 3 bases, with 6 bases of the junction left unmatched. CDR3 sequence reads: CASYGTSGVYNEQFF. The CDR3 DNA reads as TGTGCCAGCTACGGGACTAGCGGAGTCTACAATGAGCAGTTCTTC.

The chain recombines TRBV7-6 with TRBJ2-6; D ambiguous. V shed 1 base and J shed 0 bases, with 13 bases lying between them. Germline CDR1 is SGHVS and CDR2 is FNYEAQ. This CDR3 has 18 amino acids. CDR3 protein: CASSLDHFLGSGANVLTF. CDR3 nucleotide sequence: TGTGCCAGCAGCTTAGATCATTTTCTCGGCTCTGGGGCCAACGTCCTGACTTTC.

Only a few counts were recorded for this clone. The V call is TRBV27, the J call TRBJ1-6; D might be TRBD1 (5 bases). CDR1 MNHEY and CDR2 SMNVEV come from the germline V gene (reference sequence). The length of the CDR3 is 15 residues. Trimming cost V 4 bases and J 9 bases, with 16 bases left between them. CDR3 loop: CASSSQGAQSSPLHF. Here the CDR3 DNA reads TGTGCCAGCAGTTCTCAAGGGGCCCAAAGTTCACCCCTCCACTTT.

The chain links TRBV9 to TRBJ1-2, with TRBD1 identical over 7 bases. Germline V gene data show CDR1 as SGDLS and CDR2 as YYNGEE. V lost 0 bases and J lost 4; bases outside the gene matches: 6. The CDR3 has 15 residues. This CDR3 is CASSVERGQGYGYTF. CDR3 bases: TGTGCCAGCAGCGTAGAGAGGGGGCAGGGCTATGGCTACACCTTC.

The chain couples TRBV27 to TRBJ1-2; D uncertain. This CDR3 spans 17 amino acids. V lost 2 bases to trimming and J lost 3 bases, with 19 bases between them. CDR1 is MNHEY, CDR2 SMNVEV, per germline (reference sequence). CDR3 nucleotide sequence: TGTGCCAGCAGTTTAAGTCCCCGCCTTCGGAGACACTATGGCTACACCTTC. It translates to CASSLSPRLRRHYGYTF.